This T cell receptor beta chain originates from a study of blood T cell repertoires in COVID-19. Looking at the study overall: Nucleic acid was either cDNA or gDNA, and it came from T cells, B-cell-depleted T cells, or PBMCs.

This clone was recorded only once. Between the trimmed V and J ends, which lost 1 base and 4 bases, there was a span of 20 bases. The CDR3 contains 18 residues. Some clones are missing from TCRdb's copy, which holds only in-frame ones; the method was immunoSEQ multiplex PCR. The profile shows about 170,000 clones, over 90% of them singletons. V usage is TRBV5-3 and J usage is TRBJ2-2, with a tentative D call TRBD2 (5 bases). TRBV5-3 counts as an open reading frame of uncertain function. Specimen: peripheral blood. This receptor was taken from a man in his fifties with acute or convalescent COVID-19. The CDR3 here is CARSLCRGEGRSTGELFF. The CDR3 bases are TGTGCCAGAAGCTTGTGCCGGGGAGAGGGTAGGAGCACCGGGGAGCTGTTTTTT.